A selection of T cell receptor beta chains follows, all from one sample in a study of cytomegalovirus exposure and HLA in healthy donors. The table came from immunoSEQ multiplex PCR; TCRdb's copy has only in-frame clones and leaves some out. The sample includes 110,000 to 150,000 clones, around 80% of them seen just once. Material for sequencing was PBMCs. The receptors derive from a woman aged 60-70 years in good health and CMV-seropositive. Both conserved end residues are part of each CDR3. Each record gives: D gene, V gene, clone size, J gene, CDR3 protein, CDR3 DNA. D genes are given only for firm matches. Some rows mark clone size as missing; the rest say once, few, many or name a class of expanded clone.

NA,TRBV7-8,NA,TRBJ2-5,CASSFGGVYQETQYF,TGTGCCAGCAGCTTTGGAGGGGTGTACCAAGAGACCCAGTACTTC
TRBD1,TRBV19,NA,TRBJ2-1,CASSRTGSATGWSYNEQFF,TGTGCCAGTAGTCGGACAGGGAGTGCTACCGGGTGGTCCTACAATGAGCAGTTCTTC
TRBD2,TRBV9,once,TRBJ2-5,CASSPGLAEETQYF,TGTGCCAGCAGCCCGGGACTAGCAGAGGAGACCCAGTACTTC
NA,TRBV11-3,NA,TRBJ1-5,CASSQDYRQPQHF,TGTGCCAGCAGCCAGGACTACCGTCAGCCCCAGCATTTT
TRBD1,TRBV6-5,NA,TRBJ1-4,CASKPGQGNEKLFF,TGTGCCAGCAAGCCGGGACAGGGTAATGAAAAACTGTTTTTT
TRBD2,TRBV9,NA,TRBJ2-1,CASSVLAEKANEQFF,TGTGCCAGCAGCGTCCTAGCGGAGAAGGCGAATGAGCAGTTCTTC
NA,TRBV29-1,NA,TRBJ1-1,CSVEDLPFGIAFF,TGCAGCGTTGAAGATCTGCCCTTCGGGATAGCTTTCTTT
NA,TRBV30,NA,TRBJ1-2,CAWIPPNRVDYGYTF,TGTGCCTGGATTCCCCCCAACAGGGTCGACTATGGCTACACCTTC
TRBD2,TRBV19,NA,TRBJ2-1,CASSRTSGIYNEQFF,TGTGCCAGTAGTAGGACTAGCGGGATTTACAATGAGCAGTTCTTC
TRBD2,TRBV6-1,NA,TRBJ2-2,CASTTSGTGELFF,TGTGCCAGCACAACTAGCGGGACCGGGGAGCTGTTTTTT
NA,TRBV5-1,NA,TRBJ1-1,CASSPAGGMSTEAFF,TGCGCCAGCAGCCCGGCGGGGGGGATGAGCACTGAAGCTTTCTTT
TRBD1,TRBV7-9,NA,TRBJ2-3,CASSLATGESTDTQYF,TGTGCCAGCAGCTTAGCGACAGGGGAAAGCACAGATACGCAGTATTTT
TRBD2,TRBV28,NA,TRBJ2-1,CASRRGSSDEQFF,TGTGCCAGCAGGCGCGGGAGTTCAGATGAGCAGTTCTTC
NA,TRBV6-1,NA,TRBJ1-3,CASSVAQRSPGNTIYF,TGTGCCAGCAGTGTAGCCCAGCGCAGCCCCGGAAACACCATATATTTT
TRBD2,TRBV7-2,NA,TRBJ2-5,CASSARLAGAGEQYF,TGTGCCAGCAGCGCTAGACTAGCGGGAGCGGGTGAGCAGTACTTC
TRBD2,TRBV5-1,NA,TRBJ2-7,CASSLAGGPYEQYF,TGCGCCAGCAGCTTGGCGGGAGGGCCATACGAGCAGTACTTC
TRBD2,TRBV2,NA,TRBJ2-5,CASRLGLAGQETQYF,TGTGCCAGCAGGCTGGGACTAGCGGGGCAAGAGACCCAGTACTTC
NA,TRBV7-8,NA,TRBJ2-5,CASSLQGETQYF,TGTGCCAGCAGCCTGCAGGGGGAGACCCAGTACTTC
NA,TRBV14,once,TRBJ1-1,CASSQEFPGTEAFF,TGTGCCAGCAGCCAAGAGTTCCCGGGAACTGAAGCTTTCTTT
NA,TRBV2,NA,TRBJ1-1,CASRDSYTEAFF,TGTGCCAGCAGGGACAGCTACACTGAAGCTTTCTTT
TRBD2,TRBV6-6,NA,TRBJ2-7,CASSYSSGYHEQYF,TGTGCCAGCAGTTACAGTAGCGGGTACCACGAGCAGTACTTC
TRBD2,TRBV5-1,NA,TRBJ2-2,CASSWALSGINTGELFF,TGCGCCAGCAGCTGGGCCCTTAGCGGGATAAACACCGGGGAGCTGTTTTTT
TRBD2,TRBV19,NA,TRBJ2-1,CASSIDRSSGSPSSYNEQFF,TGTGCCAGTAGTATAGATCGGTCCAGCGGGAGTCCCAGCTCCTACAATGAGCAGTTCTTC
TRBD1,TRBV7-7,NA,TRBJ2-5,CASSSGTGTETQYF,TGTGCTAGCAGCTCCGGGACAGGGACGGAGACCCAGTACTTC
NA,TRBV18,NA,TRBJ2-5,CASSPPSRGETQYF,TGTGCCAGCTCACCACCGTCCCGAGGGGAGACCCAGTACTTC
NA,TRBV28,NA,TRBJ2-5,CASSSSGGRETQYF,TGTGCCAGCAGTTCCAGCGGTGGTCGAGAGACCCAGTACTTC
NA,TRBV29-1,NA,TRBJ2-1,CSVELAVSIYNEQFF,TGCAGCGTTGAATTAGCAGTTTCAATATACAATGAGCAGTTCTTC
TRBD1,TRBV5-4,NA,TRBJ1-1,CASSFPRGSNTEAFF,TGTGCCAGCAGCTTCCCCAGGGGGTCGAACACTGAAGCTTTCTTT
NA,TRBV5-1,NA,TRBJ2-5,CASSLMAGDETQYF,TGCGCCAGCAGCTTGATGGCAGGGGATGAGACCCAGTACTTC
NA,TRBV11-3,once,TRBJ2-6,CASSLGAGASSGANVLTF,TGTGCCAGCAGCTTAGGGGCAGGGGCCAGCTCTGGGGCCAACGTCCTGACTTTC
NA,TRBV6-5,NA,TRBJ2-7,CASSYSRFPSSYEQYF,TGTGCCAGCAGTTACTCTCGGTTCCCGAGCTCCTACGAGCAGTACTTC
TRBD2,TRBV7-8,NA,TRBJ2-7,CASSSHSGKDLRPSYEQYF,TGTGCCAGCAGCTCCCATAGCGGGAAAGATCTACGGCCCTCCTACGAGCAGTACTTC
TRBD2,TRBV2,NA,TRBJ2-7,CASRTGTSSYEQYF,TGTGCCAGCAGAACCGGGACTAGCAGCTACGAGCAGTACTTC
TRBD2,TRBV30,NA,TRBJ2-7,CAWSLRLAGGEQYF,TGTGCCTGGAGTCTCCGACTAGCGGGGGGGGAGCAGTACTTC
TRBD2,TRBV2,NA,TRBJ2-1,CASSGGWTSGYNEQFF,TGTGCCAGCAGTGGAGGGTGGACTAGCGGCTACAATGAGCAGTTCTTC
TRBD2,TRBV9,NA,TRBJ2-1,CASSAPGTSSYNEQFF,TGTGCCAGCAGTGCTCCGGGGACTAGCTCCTACAATGAGCAGTTCTTC
TRBD2,TRBV7-2,NA,TRBJ2-7,CASSLTSGDSYEQYF,TGTGCCAGCAGCCTGACTAGCGGGGACTCCTACGAGCAGTACTTC
NA,TRBV6-5,NA,TRBJ1-1,CASSYFQGLKTEAFF,TGTGCCAGCAGTTACTTTCAGGGACTGAAGACTGAAGCTTTCTTT
NA,TRBV7-8,NA,TRBJ2-3,CASSLQLVTDTQYF,TGTGCCAGCAGCTTACAGCTAGTCACAGATACGCAGTATTTT
NA,TRBV7-3,NA,TRBJ1-1,CASSLREGAAFF,TGTGCCAGCAGCTTAAGAGAAGGGGCGGCTTTCTTT
TRBD1,TRBV27,NA,TRBJ1-2,CASRVQGAGVSGYTF,TGTGCCAGCAGGGTACAGGGGGCTGGTGTAAGTGGCTACACCTTC
NA,TRBV10-3,few,TRBJ1-2,CAITERGGNYGYTF,TGTGCCATCACCGAGCGGGGAGGTAACTATGGCTACACCTTC
NA,TRBV19,NA,TRBJ1-6,CASSIRGSLSPLHF,TGTGCCAGTAGTATCAGGGGCTCACTTTCACCCCTCCACTTT
TRBD1,TRBV28,NA,TRBJ1-5,CASTPQGAWKPQHF,TGTGCCAGCACCCCCCAGGGGGCGTGGAAGCCCCAGCATTTT
NA,TRBV7-9,NA,TRBJ2-1,CASSLESRDSKFF,TGTGCCAGCAGCTTAGAATCAAGGGACTCCAAGTTCTTC
NA,TRBV6-1,few,TRBJ2-7,CASSPNWEQEQYF,TGTGCCAGCAGTCCCAATTGGGAGCAGGAGCAGTACTTC